Listed here is a single TCR beta chain. Its antigen is currently unknown. Mismatch with germline at one junction end may stem from a read error. The sample originates from a study of tumor-infiltrating lymphocytes in primary liver carcinoma. Study at large: Patients included men and women of 30 to 69 years. Points from the study as a whole: Blood's top-250-clone fraction was significantly lower than that of tumors (p = 0.039).

Unsorted bulk tissue, roughly 19-33 mg of it, served as the source for co-extraction of RNA and DNA. Each tumor had five separate regions sampled. With a constant-region primer, TCR beta cDNA was made from 400 to 550 ng of total RNA. Libraries for TCR beta were built through three nested multiplex PCR rounds, which together made up a slightly modified ARM-PCR procedure. Via MiXCR, TCRdb re-called the multiplex PCR reads, giving one row per CDR3 protein. The data hold around 120,000 distinct CDR3 sequences, with 55% to 65% observed a single time. This receptor was identified in a woman aged 55-75 years with primary liver carcinoma and hepatitis B virus infection. Sequencing input: liver tumor tissue from sampling region 1. Regarding subset: tumor region T1, superior pole.

For the CDR3, the DNA is TGCGCCAGCAGCTTGGAAGGGGGCGGTAATCGGCCCCAGCATTTT. Translating it yields CASSLEGGGNRPQHF. The V call is TRBV5-1, the J call TRBJ1-5; 7 bases line up with TRBD1. This CDR3 is 15 amino acids long. From germline, CDR1 is SGHRS and CDR2 YFSETQ.